This entry lists 25 T cell receptor beta chains sequenced from one sample in a study of metastatic and nonmetastatic thyroid tumors (dated by TCRdb to about 2020). Libraries were prepared through PCR. The sequencer was an Illumina HiSeq 4000. The public reads were reanalyzed by TCRdb: fastp trimming at Q25, MiXCR alignment, in-frame beta chains only. This sample comprises about 92,000 clones, 15% of them detected only once. The leading ten clones occupy 3.6% of the sample. No treatment had been received by any patient before thyroid surgery. The sequencing sample was made of blood. Receptors originate from a female donor with papillary thyroid cancer or a benign thyroid nodule (not recorded which). Some clones in this sample may be carry-over from other donors' samples.

Details on this clone: An end of the junction does not agree with germline; a read error may underlie this. This sequence joins TRBV12-3 or TRBV12-4 and TRBJ2-1, with 9 nucleotides matching TRBD1. CDR3 size: 16 residues. This chain's CDR3 is CATSGTGQGVSTEQFF. CDR3 nucleotides: TGTGCCACCAGTGGGACGGGACAGGGAGTGTCTACTGAGCAGTTCTTC.

This clone was seen repeatedly, ten times or more. V usage is TRBV20-1 and J usage is TRBJ2-3, with TRBD1 matching 7 bases. The germline gives CDR1 DFQATT, CDR2 SNEGSKA (reference sequence). CDR3 length: 15 residues. Germline trimming cut 4 bases from V and 4 bases from J; bases unmatched to any gene: 11. The CDR3: CSAKDLGQGADTQYF. The CDR3, as DNA: TGCAGTGCTAAGGATCTGGGTCAGGGGGCAGATACGCAGTATTTT.

In this sample, this clone turned up many times. The chain recombines TRBV12-3 or TRBV12-4 with TRBJ2-1, with TRBD2 matching over 9 bases. The CDR3 runs 15 residues. Trimming at V came to 3 bases and at J to 7 bases, leaving 7 bases not matched to a gene. In DNA, the CDR3 is TGTGCCAGCAGTTTCGCGGGGGGGATTAGGAATGAGCAGTTCTTC. The encoded protein is CASSFAGGIRNEQFF.

Comments on this clone: This may come from a read error, since a much larger clone is one base off. The chain links TRBV20-1 to TRBJ2-2; D not certain. The CDR3 runs 14 residues. Germline CDR1 is DFQATT and CDR2 is SNEGSKA (reference sequence). The V gene lost 4 bases and the J gene lost 8 bases, with 17 bases spanning the gap. The CDR3 loop reads CSATTTHSSGELFF. In DNA, the CDR3 is TGCAGTGCTACCACCACTCACAGCTCGGGGGAGCTGTTTTTT.

This clone was recorded at least ten times. A much larger clone differs by one base, so this may be a read error. The chain carries TRBV7-2 and TRBJ1-5; D not resolved. CDR1 is SGHTA and CDR2 is FQGNSA in the germline V gene. This CDR3 region has 12 residues. V was cut by 3 bases and J by 7 bases, with 7 bases left in between. CDR3 DNA sequence: TGTGCCAGCAGCTTGGAACCACAGCCCCAGCATTTT. It yields the protein CASSLEPQPQHF.

This clone was seen ten or more times. The V and J genes are TRBV29-1 and TRBJ2-1; the match to TRBD1 covers 8 bases. This CDR3 is built from 11 residues. CDR1 SQVTM and CDR2 ANQGSEA come from the germline V gene. The CDR3, as DNA: TGCTGCTACTCAGGGGGCTATGAGCAGTTCTTC. Translation: CCYSGGYEQFF.

This clone was seen at least ten times. The chain links TRBV28 to TRBJ1-6, with 7 bases identical to TRBD1. The V gene end was trimmed by 3 bases and the J gene end by 7 bases; junction bases not matched to a gene: 12. There are 17 residues in the CDR3. Germline CDR1 reads MDHEN; CDR2 reads SYDVKM. CDR3: CASSFWGERGPNSPLHF. For the CDR3, the DNA is TGTGCCAGCAGTTTTTGGGGAGAAAGGGGGCCCAATTCACCCCTCCACTTT.

Concerning this clone itself: A much larger clone differs from this one at a single base, so this may be a read error. The J gene is TRBJ2-7, the V gene TRBV9; a possible D gene is TRBD2 (6 bases). The CDR3 length is 17 residues. The V gene's germline CDR1 is SGDLS and CDR2 YYNGEE. The CDR3 nucleotides read TGTGCCAGCATCGTAGGTTTGGCGGGGCAGGGTACCTACGAGCAGTACTTC. The encoded protein is CASIVGLAGQGTYEQYF.

In the case of this clone: A much larger clone lies a single base off, so this may be a read error. V and J are TRBV20-1 and TRBJ2-5; possible D gene TRBD2, 6 bases. The CDR3 runs to 15 residues. CDR1 is DFQATT, CDR2 SNEGSKA, per germline (reference sequence). V was cut by 5 bases and J by 5 bases, with 21 bases left in between. In nucleotides, the CDR3 is TGCAGTGCTGCCACGGGACTTTTAGCGAGGGAGACCCAGTACTTC. It is translated as CSAATGLLARETQYF.

J is TRBJ2-5 and V is TRBV5-4, with D perhaps TRBD2 (6 bases). The germline CDR1 and CDR2 sequences are SGHNT and YYREEE (reference sequence). Trimming left V 1 base short and J 5 bases short, with 15 bases between. The CDR3 length is 15 residues. The CDR3, as DNA: TGTGCCAGCAGCTTGCCCGGGGGAGGACGGGAGACCCAGTACTTC. It translates to CASSLPGGGRETQYF.

A remark on this clone: With a much larger clone just one base away, this may be a read error. At the DNA level, this CDR3 is encoded by other sequences in the same sample as well. This rearrangement joins TRBV25-1 to TRBJ2-5, with a weak D call TRBD2 (6 bases). CDR3 length: 12 residues. Germline CDR1 is MGHDK and CDR2 is SYGVNS. The CDR3 region is CASSRARGTQYF. DNA for the CDR3: TGTGCCAGCAGCAGGGCCCGGGGGACCCAGTACTTT.

This clone was detected only a few times. The chain couples TRBV24-1 to TRBJ2-3, with D perhaps matching TRBD1 (5 bases). V lost 1 base, J lost 2 bases, and 12 bases lay in between. The CDR3 consists of 16 residues. Germline V gives CDR1 KGHDR, CDR2 SFDVKD. The CDR3 DNA reads as TGTGCCACCAGTGATTTTGGCGACAGACACACAGATACGCAGTATTTT. Amino acid sequence: CATSDFGDRHTDTQYF.

This clone has more than one count but fewer than ten. Sequence at one end of the junction differs from germline and may be a read error. The chain carries TRBV6-1 and TRBJ1-5, with D hard to call. The CDR3 loop spans 15 amino acids. Germline CDR1 reads MNHNS; CDR2 reads SASEGT. This CDR3 reads CASSGGEYSNQPQHF. The CDR3 region has the DNA TGTGCCAGCAGTGGCGGGGAATATAGCAATCAGCCACAGCATTTT.

Many counts were recorded for this clone. V gene TRBV30 combines with J gene TRBJ1-1; D gene uncertain. This CDR3 comprises 14 residues. Germline V lookup: CDR1 GTSNPN, CDR2 SVGIG (reference sequence). Trimming left V 3 bases short and J 4 bases short, with 15 bases between. In DNA form, the CDR3 reads TGTGCCTGGAGGTGGACTCCAATCGGCACTGAAGCTTTCTTT. Translation gives CAWRWTPIGTEAFF.

On this clone: This could be a read error, since a much larger clone is one nucleotide away. The chain uses TRBV20-1 and TRBJ1-5; D is ambiguous. Trimming stripped 0 bases from V and 0 bases from J, with 9 bases between. Germline lookup yields CDR1 DFQATT and CDR2 SNEGSKA (reference sequence). CDR3 length: 15 amino acids. CDR3 protein: CSARDRRLSNQPQHF. Here the CDR3 DNA reads TGCAGTGCTAGAGATCGGCGGCTTAGCAATCAGCCCCAGCATTTT.

As to this clone: An end of the junction differs from the germline gene, which may be a read error. The genes are TRBV19 and TRBJ1-2, with D perhaps TRBD1 (5 bases). This CDR3 is 16 amino acids long. CDR1 is LNHDA, CDR2 SQIVND, per germline (reference sequence). The CDR3 is CASSSTGPSANYGYTF. CDR3 sequence (DNA): TGTGCCAGTAGTAGCACAGGACCCTCTGCTAACTATGGCTACACCTTT. The entire variable domain, with the rest obtained from reference TRBV19 and TRBJ1-2, is as follows: DGGITQSPKYLFRKEGQNVTLSCEQNLNHDAMYWYRQDPGQGLRLIYYSQIVNDFQKGDIAEGYSVSREKKESFPLTVTSAQKNPTAFYLCASSSTGPSANYGYTFGSGTRLTVV.

Points on this clone: A read error may explain this, as a much larger clone is one base away. The V call is TRBV5-4, the J call TRBJ1-1, with D uncertain. Germline V gene lookup returns CDR1 SGHNT and CDR2 YYREEE (reference sequence). V lost 4 bases, J lost 0 bases, and 1 base lay in between. This CDR3 contains 11 residues. CDR3 in amino acids: CASSVNTEAFF. CDR3 bases: TGTGCCAGCAGCGTGAACACTGAAGCTTTCTTT.

This clone was detected ten times or more. The chain joins TRBV6-1 to TRBJ1-2, with D possibly matching TRBD1 (6 bases). Trimming shortened V by 5 bases and J by 2 bases, and 15 bases separated the two germline ends. The CDR3 contains 15 residues. The V gene's germline CDR1 is MNHNS and CDR2 SASEGT. The CDR3 DNA follows: TGTGCCAGCAGTCCCTGGGGGGCCTCAAACTATGGCTACACCTTC. Its protein product is CASSPWGASNYGYTF.

V and J are TRBV7-6 and TRBJ2-5; unclear D gene. The CDR3 extends over 15 amino acids. CDR1 is SGHVS and CDR2 is FNYEAQ in the germline V gene. V was clipped by 5 bases and J by 0 bases, with 13 bases between them. The CDR3, as DNA: TGTGCCAGCAGCCCCGGACGGATCAACCAAGAGACCCAGTACTTC. Its protein product is CASSPGRINQETQYF.

Concerning this clone itself: Other DNA sequences of this sample code for an identical CDR3. The CDR3 sequence is CASSQDPGTQGDTQYF. Here the CDR3 DNA reads TGCGCCAGCAGCCAAGATCCCGGGACCCAAGGTGATACGCAGTATTTT. The chain uses TRBV4-1 and TRBJ2-3; D is perhaps TRBD1 or TRBD2 (5 bases each). Germline V CDR1 and CDR2: MGHRA, YSYEKL. Trimming stripped 0 bases from V and 6 bases from J, with 16 bases between. The CDR3 covers 16 residues.

There are a few counts of this clone. It may be a read error: a sequence one base away is much more abundant. In the same sample, other DNA sequences code for this CDR3. The V call is TRBV6-1, the J call TRBJ2-5, with TRBD1 matching 10 bases. The CDR3 has 14 residues. The V gene's germline CDR1 is MNHNS and CDR2 SASEGT. With 7 bases clipped from V and 4 bases from J, the junction kept 6 bases outside the gene matches. CDR3 in amino acids: CASKRTGGVETQYF. The CDR3 nucleotides are TGTGCCAGCAAACGGACAGGGGGTGTAGAGACCCAGTACTTC.

A remark on this clone: This may be a read error, as it is one base from a much larger clone. The CDR3: CASSPSLVTSEKLFF. DNA of the CDR3: TGTGCCAGCAGTCCCAGTTTAGTGACAAGTGAAAAACTGTTTTTT. This rearrangement joins TRBV11-2 to TRBJ1-4; D unclear. CDR3 length: 15 amino acids. Per germline, CDR1 SGHAT and CDR2 FQNNGV. V was pared by 6 bases and J by 7 bases, with 18 bases between.

On this clone: This may stem from a read error, because a much larger clone lies one nucleotide away. The CDR3 bases are TGCAGTGCTCCTCGGATGGCAACTAATGAAAAACTGTTTTTT. Translation: CSAPRMATNEKLFF. The genes are TRBV20-1 and TRBJ1-4; D ambiguous. Germline V gene sequence: CDR1 DFQATT, CDR2 SNEGSKA (reference sequence). The germline V and J ends were trimmed by 5 bases and 0 bases, with 10 bases remaining between them. The CDR3 loop spans 14 amino acids.

CDR3 amino acids: CASSQGPTRGYTQYF. The CDR3 coding sequence is TGTGCCAGCAGCCAAGGCCCCACGCGTGGGTATACGCAGTATTTT. The chain recombines TRBV4-2 with TRBJ2-3; no clear D. V lost 1 base and J lost 7, with 15 bases in between. Per the germline V gene, CDR1 is LGHNA and CDR2 is YNFKEQ. The CDR3 is 15 amino acids.

This clone was seen at least ten times. The chain joins TRBV7-2 to TRBJ2-7, with 8 bases identical to TRBD2. The CDR3 is made up of 15 amino acids. V lost 6 bases to trimming and J lost 1 base; unmatched junction nucleotides: 8. Per the germline V gene, CDR1 is SGHTA and CDR2 is FQGNSA. This CDR3 reads CASRYSGVGSYEQYF. CDR3 sequence (DNA): TGTGCCAGCAGGTATAGCGGGGTGGGTTCCTACGAGCAGTACTTC. The entire variable domain, with the rest obtained from reference TRBV7-2 and TRBJ2-7, is as follows: GAGVSQSPSNKVTEKGKDVELRCDPISGHTALYWYRQSLGQGLEFLIYFQGNSAPDKSGLPSDRFSAERTGGSVSTLTIQRTQQEDSAVYLCASRYSGVGSYEQYFGPGTRLTVT.